This T cell receptor beta chain was profiled in a study of identical twins. General study results and limits: Models came in too low on out-of-frame TCR alpha sharing in monozygotic twins. Memory repertoires lacked the insertion deficit that abundant cord blood beta clonotypes showed.

This clonotype appeared many times. Its target is not known. There are 18 residues in the CDR3. Germline trimming cut 6 bases from V and 4 bases from J; bases unmatched to any gene: 15. Germline CDR1 and CDR2: MDHEN and SYDVKM. In TCRdb, the 5' RACE reads were re-called with MiXCR into one record per CDR3 protein. The sample records about 660,000 distinct CDR3 sequences, 8% to 9% being singletons. In every case, the donor was a healthy Caucasian. The same sample was also studied in work on yellow fever vaccine responses in identical twins. That study reports: Vaccine-induced T cell responses in twins were reportedly observed to appear partly convergent, partly personalized.

The sequenced material came from PBMCs. The receptor comes from a woman aged 18-29 years in good health. The V and J genes are TRBV28 and TRBJ2-3; 11 nucleotides agree with TRBD2. The CDR3 reads CASRSPGLAVAAADTQYF. CDR3 DNA: TGTGCCAGCAGGTCCCCGGGACTAGCGGTAGCCGCCGCAGATACGCAGTATTTT.